This section outlines one T cell receptor beta chain sequence together with its context. This entry comes from a study of blood T cell repertoires in COVID-19. Study at large: From the United States, Italy and Spain came samples of acute and convalescent COVID-19.

Original processing notes: Cell counts per sample came from amplifying reference gene primers. Profiling relied on immunoSEQ multiplex PCR, and the TCRdb table lists in-frame clones only, not all of them. The V and J calls and clone size are taken from that table; D and trimming were inferred from the DNA. This sample carries about 210,000 clones, roughly 86% of them seen once, and the ten largest clones take about a tenth. Recruits, aged about 18 to 100 years, lived in 20 to 30 US areas. This CDR3 spans 13 amino acids. The germline CDR1 and CDR2 sequences are LGHDT and YNNKEL (reference sequence). Trimming left V 5 bases short and J 3 bases short, with 11 bases between.

The chain uses TRBV3-1 (or the pseudogene TRBV3-2) and TRBJ2-7, with D possibly being TRBD1 (6 bases). The TCR comes from a man between 18 and 35 years old with acute COVID-19. Input material: PBMCs or T cells enriched from blood (not recorded which). CDR3 nucleotide sequence: TGTGCCAGCAGCGGGACAACCGACTACGAGCAGTACTTC. Its protein product is CASSGTTDYEQYF.